This T cell receptor beta chain came from a study of blood T cell repertoires in COVID-19. Per germline, CDR1 MNHEY and CDR2 SVGAGI. V shed 7 bases and J 6 bases; nucleotides not matched to a gene: 8. There are 13 residues in the CDR3. The protocol was immunoSEQ multiplex PCR, while the TCRdb copy is restricted to in-frame clones and leaves out a portion. The sample carries about 17,000 clones, 89% recorded once. The receptor was derived from a man aged 55 to 70 with active COVID-19. Material: peripheral blood. The chain carries TRBV6-5 and TRBJ1-1, with TRBD1 matching over 7 bases. The CDR3 sequence is CASKRGQSAEAFF. The CDR3 nucleotides are TGTGCCAGCAAAAGGGGACAGTCTGCTGAAGCTTTCTTT.